These 32 T cell receptor beta chains came from one sample sequenced in a study of T-cell reconstitution after alpha-beta-depleted transplantation in children (dated by TCRdb to about 2016). The method behind the library was PCR. Sequencing instrument: Illumina HiSeq 2500. Molecular barcoding was employed in the preparation of TCR libraries, with unique molecular identifiers being used to normalize TCRbeta repertoire quantification. The raw public data were reprocessed by TCRdb itself: fastp quality trimming at Q25, MiXCR clonotype calling, in-frame beta chains only. Rows matching on CDR3 protein sequence are summarized as one entry with the most common DNA and genes. The sample data list hundreds of thousands of distinct CDR3 sequences, and roughly 15% of these were observed just once. The ten largest clones represent 1.1% of the sample. The specimen comprised PBMCs from the stem cell graft donor, sampled from the stem cell graft. The receptors come from a human donor who donated a stem cell graft to a child with acute myeloid leukemia.

This clonotype has only a few counts. The V gene is TRBV12-3 or TRBV12-4, the J gene TRBJ1-5; D is possibly TRBD1 (6 bases). Trimming removed 5 bases from V and 4 bases from J, with 9 bases in between. This CDR3 is 13 amino acids long. Here the CDR3 DNA reads TGTGCCAGCAGTAAACAGGGTAATCAGCCCCAGCATTTT. As protein: CASSKQGNQPQHF.

The gene calls are TRBV7-9 and TRBJ1-2, with D perhaps matching TRBD1 (5 bases). Looked up from germline, CDR1 is SEHNR and CDR2 is FQNEAQ (reference sequence). The V end lost 3 bases, the J end lost 2 bases, and 13 bases lay between the germline ends. There are 15 residues in the CDR3. The CDR3 DNA reads TGTGCCAGCAGCTTGCCCCAGGGACCAAACTATGGCTACACCTTC. It yields the protein CASSLPQGPNYGYTF.

This clonotype was observed a handful of times. This chain uses TRBV7-9 with TRBJ1-3; D possibly corresponds to TRBD1 (5 bases). V gave up 2 bases and J gave up 0 bases, with 8 bases separating them. The CDR3 spans 15 residues. In germline, CDR1 is SEHNR, CDR2 FQNEAQ (reference sequence). The CDR3 DNA sequence: TGTGCCAGCAGCTTAAGGGACGGCTCTGGAAACACCATATATTTT. This sequence encodes CASSLRDGSGNTIYF. Full variable domain (rest looked up from reference TRBV7-9 and TRBJ1-3): DTGVSQNPRHKITKRGQNVTFRCDPISEHNRLYWYRQTLGQGPEFLTYFQNEAQLEKSRLLSDRFSAERPKGSFSTLEIQRTEQGDSAMYLCASSLRDGSGNTIYFGEGSWLTVV.

This clonotype was recorded at least ten times. The genes are TRBV27 and TRBJ1-1; D might be TRBD1 (6 bases). V shed 5 bases and J shed 3 bases, with 10 bases lying between them. Germline V gives CDR1 MNHEY, CDR2 SMNVEV (reference sequence). The CDR3 totals 13 residues. CDR3 residues: CASSQGQYTEAFF. CDR3 nucleotide sequence: TGTGCCAGCAGTCAAGGACAGTACACTGAAGCTTTCTTT.

This clonotype was counted ten times or more. The CDR3 end shows no conserved phenylalanine or tryptophan, and so a read error is likely. The limits of the CDR3 on the DNA are not certain, so only TCRdb's listed CDR3 is given. The V call is TRBV6-6, the J call TRBJ1-4; the table's D call, TRBD1, has no DNA check behind it. Germline CDR1 is MNHNY and CDR2 is SVGAGI (reference sequence). The CDR3 spans 9 amino acids, including both terminal residues. The CDR3 protein is CASTLQGVI.

This sequence joins TRBV11-3 and TRBJ2-7, with D possibly TRBD1 on 5 matching bases. The CDR3 has 14 residues. V dropped 7 bases and J dropped 5 bases, with 18 bases sitting between them. The germline V gene encodes CDR1 SGHNT and CDR2 YENEEA. The CDR3 region has the DNA TGTGCCAGCAAACCAGGACAAACTACGCACGAGCAGTACTTC. This translates into CASKPGQTTHEQYF.

This clonotype was detected only a few times. The chain employs TRBV6-1 and TRBJ1-2; TRBD1 matches 11 bases. CDR1 and CDR2 from the germline V gene are MNHNS and SASEGT. The CDR3 has 15 amino acids. V was clipped by 6 bases and J by 4 bases; unmatched bases: 7. Written as DNA, the CDR3 is TGTGCCAGCAGCGACGGACAGGGGGCTTTCTATGGCTACACCTTC. It encodes CASSDGQGAFYGYTF.

Only a few counts were recorded for this clonotype. The chain recombines TRBV6-5 with TRBJ1-4, with D tentatively TRBD1 (5 bases). Germline V lookup: CDR1 MNHEY, CDR2 SVGAGI. The CDR3 consists of 12 residues. Trimming stripped 4 bases from V and 10 bases from J, with 10 bases between. DNA of the CDR3: TGTGCCAGCAGTTCCCCTGGGGGAAAACTGTTTTTT. Translated: CASSSPGGKLFF.

In this sample, this clonotype turned up many times. The chain is built from TRBV24-1 and TRBJ1-5; tentatively, D is TRBD1 (6 bases). The CDR3 extends over 12 amino acids. Germline CDR1 and CDR2: KGHDR and SFDVKD. The V end lost 9 bases, the J end lost 5 bases, and 10 bases lay between the germline ends. The CDR3 region has the DNA TGTGCCACCGGATCAGGGGATCAGCCCCAGCATTTT. Translation gives CATGSGDQPQHF.

The chain links TRBV6-2 or TRBV6-3 to TRBJ2-5; D possibly uses TRBD1 or TRBD2 (5 bases each). V was clipped by 3 bases and J by 5 bases, with 16 bases between them. The CDR3 is 15 residues long. The germline V gene encodes CDR1 MNHEY and CDR2 SVGEGT. The CDR3 sequence is CASSYGGAGRETQYF. The CDR3 region has the DNA TGTGCCAGCAGTTATGGAGGAGCAGGGCGGGAGACCCAGTACTTC.

This clonotype was seen a few times. This sequence joins TRBV28 and TRBJ2-3, with D maybe TRBD1 (5 bases). The CDR3 has 15 residues. CDR1 and CDR2 from the germline V gene are MDHEN and SYDVKM. V was pared by 8 bases and J by 7 bases, with 22 bases between. The CDR3 nucleotides are TGTGCCAGCGGGGCGACCAGACACTGGGGTTATACGCAGTATTTT. Encoded protein: CASGATRHWGYTQYF. The full variable domain, rest sourced from reference TRBV28 and TRBJ2-3, is DVKVTQSSRYLVKRTGEKVFLECVQDMDHENMFWYRQDPGLGLRLIYFSYDVKMKEKGDIPEGYSVSREKKERFSLILESASTNQTSMYLCASGATRHWGYTQYFGPGTRLTVL.

This clonotype has ten or more counts. The rearrangement links TRBV20-1 to TRBJ2-3; D is unresolved. Germline CDR1 and CDR2: DFQATT and SNEGSKA (reference sequence). The ends were cut back, 4 bases at V and 4 bases at J, with 15 bases in the middle. This CDR3 is built from 14 residues. The CDR3 bases are TGCAGTGCTAAACGCCTAACACGGGCAGATACGCAGTATTTT. Its translation: CSAKRLTRADTQYF.

In the case of this clonotype: This may arise from a read error, as a much more abundant clone is one base away. This is likely a read error, given that the CDR3 carries no conserved phenylalanine or tryptophan at its end. The V and J genes are TRBV29-1 and TRBJ2-5; D could derive from TRBD1 or TRBD2 (6 bases each). The CDR3 is 13 residues long. The V end lost 2 bases, the J end lost 5 bases, and 12 bases lay between the germline ends. CDR1 is SQVTM and CDR2 is ANQGSEA in the germline V gene. The CDR3 DNA follows: TGCAGCGTTGAATCGACTAGGGGGGAGACCCAGTACCTC. Translation: CSVESTRGETQYL.

This chain uses TRBV12-3 or TRBV12-4 with TRBJ1-2; D unresolved. Between the trimmed V and J ends, which lost 1 base and 8 bases, there was a span of 11 bases. This CDR3 is 13 amino acids long. This chain's CDR3 is CASSLDIWEGYTF. For the CDR3, the DNA is TGTGCCAGCAGTTTAGACATCTGGGAGGGCTACACCTTC.

This clonotype has at least ten counts. This rearrangement joins TRBV29-1 to TRBJ2-1; D is possibly TRBD1 or TRBD2 (5 bases each). The germline V and J ends were trimmed by 8 bases and 6 bases, with 11 bases remaining between them. Germline V gene sequence: CDR1 SQVTM, CDR2 ANQGSEA. The CDR3 loop spans 11 amino acids. CDR3 nucleotides: TGCAGCACAGAGAGGGGCAATGAGCAGTTCTTC. It specifies CSTERGNEQFF.

This clonotype has only a few counts. The CDR3, as DNA: TGTGCCAGCAGACCCCCTGGAATAGCCAAAAACATTCAGTACTTC. Encoded protein: CASRPPGIAKNIQYF. The genes are TRBV7-2 and TRBJ2-4; D is undetermined. The CDR3 has 15 residues. Germline V gene data show CDR1 as SGHTA and CDR2 as FQGNSA. With 6 bases removed from V and 0 bases from J, the gap between germline ends came to 12 bases. Full variable domain (outside the CDR3, taken from reference TRBV7-2 and TRBJ2-4): GAGVSQSPSNKVTEKGKDVELRCDPISGHTALYWYRQSLGQGLEFLIYFQGNSAPDKSGLPSDRFSAERTGGSVSTLTIQRTQQEDSAVYLCASRPPGIAKNIQYFGAGTRLSVL.

The chain employs TRBV29-1 and TRBJ1-1, with 11 bases aligning to TRBD1. Per the germline V gene, CDR1 is SQVTM and CDR2 is ANQGSEA. V was clipped by 7 bases and J by 8 bases; unmatched bases: 6. The CDR3 is 12 amino acids. CDR3 region: CSAAGQGAEAFF. CDR3 in DNA: TGCAGCGCCGCTGGACAGGGGGCCGAAGCTTTCTTT.

Many counts were recorded for this clonotype. V and J are TRBV20-1 and TRBJ1-1; 8 positions match TRBD1. The CDR3 length is 12 residues. Trimming cost V 5 bases and J 10 bases; bases outside gene matches: 9. CDR1 is DFQATT and CDR2 is SNEGSKA in the germline V gene (reference sequence). The CDR3 sequence: CSAETGAEGAFF. As DNA, the CDR3 is TGCAGTGCTGAGACAGGGGCGGAAGGAGCTTTCTTT.

The genes are TRBV7-6 and TRBJ2-2, with 9 bases lining up with TRBD2. CDR3 length: 19 amino acids. V gave up 0 bases and J gave up 4 bases; unmatched junction bases: 12. CDR1 and CDR2 (germline): SGHVS, FNYEAQ. The CDR3 spells CASSLAGSSGVVGTGELFF. The CDR3 DNA is TGTGCCAGCAGCTTAGCTGGTTCTAGCGGGGTAGTTGGCACCGGGGAGCTGTTTTTT.

The CDR3 spells CATSGKRRDEAFF. The CDR3 nucleotides read TGTGCCACCAGTGGCAAGAGGCGGGACGAAGCTTTCTTT. The chain combines TRBV24-1 with TRBJ1-1; possibly TRBD1 for D (5 bases). The germline V gene has CDR1 KGHDR and CDR2 SFDVKD. V shed 5 bases and J shed 8 bases, with 14 bases lying between them. The CDR3 is made up of 13 amino acids.

In its sample, this clonotype was seen a few times. A much larger clone differs from this one at a single base, so this may be a read error. V usage is TRBV20-1 and J usage is TRBJ2-1, with D maybe TRBD2 (6 bases). Germline CDR1 DFQATT, CDR2 SNEGSKA (reference sequence). The CDR3 is made up of 16 amino acids. This chain's CDR3 is CCARGLAGPSYNEQFF. The CDR3 region has the DNA TGCTGTGCTAGGGGATTGGCGGGGCCGTCCTACAATGAGCAGTTCTTC.

The chain carries TRBV7-9 and TRBJ1-2; TRBD1 agrees at 10 bases. The V and J ends lost 5 bases and 8 bases, in that order; junction bases with no gene match: 8. There are 14 residues in the CDR3. CDR1 is SEHNR and CDR2 is FQNEAQ in the germline V gene (reference sequence). CDR3 nucleotide sequence: TGTGCCAGCAGCAGGGACAGGGGAAAATTAGGCTACACCTTC. Encoded protein: CASSRDRGKLGYTF.

This sequence joins TRBV20-1 and TRBJ1-3; 8 bases map to TRBD1. Trimming took 6 bases from V and 2 from J; bases not matched to a gene: 15. The CDR3 consists of 17 residues. In germline, CDR1 is DFQATT, CDR2 SNEGSKA (reference sequence). CDR3 loop: CSATPTGEWLAGNTIYF. The CDR3 nucleotides are TGCAGTGCCACACCGACAGGGGAATGGCTGGCTGGAAACACCATATATTTT.

This clonotype was seen a handful of times. V and J are TRBV25-1 and TRBJ2-3; 11 bases are a match to TRBD1. J gave up 2 bases and V 2 bases, and 9 bases lay outside the gene matches. The CDR3 extends over 18 amino acids. CDR1 is MGHDK and CDR2 is SYGVNS in the germline V gene. Written as DNA, the CDR3 is TGTGCCAGCAGTGAACGGATAACGGGACAGGGGGACACAGATACGCAGTATTTT. The encoded protein is CASSERITGQGDTDTQYF.

Regarding this clonotype: Since a much larger clone is just one base distant, this may be a read error. The rearrangement joins TRBV7-2 to TRBJ1-5; TRBD1 is a possible D gene (6 bases). CDR3 length: 16 residues. Trimming cost V 3 bases and J 2 bases, with 14 bases left between them. The germline gives CDR1 SGHTA, CDR2 FQGNSA. CDR3 loop: CASSFKTGSRNQPQHF. For the CDR3, the DNA is TGTGCCAGCAGCTTTAAAACAGGGAGTCGCAATCAGCCCCAGCATTTT.

This clonotype was detected ten times or more. The chain has TRBV7-2 and TRBJ2-1, with TRBD1 matching 10 bases. V dropped 5 bases and J dropped 4; count of bases not matched to a gene: 5. Looked up from germline, CDR1 is SGHTA and CDR2 is FQGNSA. CDR3 length equals 15 residues. CDR3 loop: CASSLGGQGYNEQFF. CDR3 sequence (DNA): TGTGCCAGCAGCCTAGGGGGACAGGGGTACAATGAGCAGTTCTTC.

This clonotype has at least ten counts. J is TRBJ1-5 and V is TRBV5-6, with TRBD1 identical over 7 bases. Germline V CDR1 and CDR2: SGHDT, YYEEEE. Germline trimming cut 4 bases from V and 3 bases from J; bases unmatched to any gene: 7. CDR3 length equals 15 residues. CDR3 residues: CASSALDRDNQPQHF. CDR3 DNA sequence: TGTGCCAGCAGCGCCCTAGACAGGGACAATCAGCCCCAGCATTTT.

Turning to this clonotype: This may be a read error: a much more frequent sequence differs by one nucleotide. The genes are TRBV9 and TRBJ1-6; maybe TRBD1 (6 bases). The ends were cut back, 3 bases at V and 10 bases at J, with 20 bases in the middle. This CDR3 has 16 residues. The germline CDR1 and CDR2 sequences are SGDLS and YYNGEE. CDR3 sequence (DNA): TGTGCCAGCAGCGCCAGCTCGAGGGAACAGGGATCACCCCTCCACTTT. This sequence encodes CASSASSREQGSPLHF.

This clonotype occurred many times. The CDR3 sequence: CSGSGEQETQYF. For the CDR3, the DNA is TGCAGTGGGAGCGGGGAGCAAGAGACCCAGTACTTC. The gene calls are TRBV20-1 and TRBJ2-5, with 7 nucleotides matching TRBD2. The CDR3 totals 12 residues. V was clipped by 7 bases and J by 2 bases; unmatched bases: 4. CDR1 DFQATT and CDR2 SNEGSKA come from the germline V gene (reference sequence).

V usage is TRBV7-2 and J usage is TRBJ1-3, with 7 bases identical to TRBD1. Germline CDR1 reads SGHTA; CDR2 reads FQGNSA. The V and J ends lost 5 bases and 7 bases, in that order; junction bases with no gene match: 17. The length of the CDR3 is 17 residues. The CDR3 region has the DNA TGTGCCAGCAGCCTTCAAACCTGGGGGGACAGCGACAACACCATATATTTT. Translation: CASSLQTWGDSDNTIYF. Complete variable domain (other parts from reference TRBV7-2 and TRBJ1-3): GAGVSQSPSNKVTEKGKDVELRCDPISGHTALYWYRQSLGQGLEFLIYFQGNSAPDKSGLPSDRFSAERTGGSVSTLTIQRTQQEDSAVYLCASSLQTWGDSDNTIYFGEGSWLTVV.

In this sample, this clonotype turned up many times. This chain joins TRBV6-1 and TRBJ1-2, with D tentatively TRBD1 (5 bases). CDR1 and CDR2 from the germline V gene are MNHNS and SASEGT. The V end lost 7 bases, the J end lost 8 bases, and 20 bases lay between the germline ends. The CDR3 is 14 residues long. CDR3 residues: CASTSGTLREGYTF. The CDR3 nucleotides are TGTGCCAGCACCTCCGGGACCCTCCGGGAGGGCTACACCTTC.

This clonotype was observed at least ten times. The rearrangement links TRBV30 to TRBJ1-5; 9 bases match TRBD1. The V gene's germline CDR1 is GTSNPN and CDR2 SVGIG (reference sequence). CDR3 length equals 11 residues. Germline trimming cut 5 bases from V and 10 bases from J; bases unmatched to any gene: 3. CDR3 coding DNA: TGTGCCTGGGGGACAGGGAACCCCCAGCATTTT. Protein sequence: CAWGTGNPQHF.